A single sample gave rise to the 4 T cell receptor beta chains below, sequenced in a study of blood T cell repertoires in COVID-19. Generated by immunoSEQ multiplex PCR, the TCRdb table keeps only in-frame clones and is missing some. Found here are roughly 360,000 clones, approximately 88% of them singletons; the top ten hold 0.95% to 1%. Sample: PBMCs or T cells enriched from blood (not recorded which). These receptors were taken from a woman aged 25 to 39 with acute COVID-19.

The rearrangement uses TRBV9 and TRBJ2-7; 9 bases agree with TRBD1. The CDR3 contains 15 residues. With 3 bases clipped from V and 3 bases from J, the junction kept 7 bases outside the gene matches. The V gene's germline CDR1 is SGDLS and CDR2 YYNGEE. CDR3 in DNA: TGTGCCAGCAGCGGGGGACAGGGAAAATACTACGAGCAGTACTTC. Translating it yields CASSGGQGKYYEQYF.

V and J are TRBV19 and TRBJ2-3, with D maybe TRBD1 (6 bases). V was cut by 5 bases and J by 4 bases, with 22 bases left in between. Germline CDR1 and CDR2: LNHDA and SQIVND (reference sequence). The CDR3 is 17 amino acids. In nucleotides, the CDR3 is TGTGCCAGTAGTCTTGATCCCCGGGACAAAACTGCAGATACGCAGTATTTT. Translated, it gives CASSLDPRDKTADTQYF.

The chain joins TRBV6-1 to TRBJ2-7; tentatively, D is TRBD1 (6 bases). The CDR3 totals 14 residues. Germline assignment: CDR1 MNHNS and CDR2 SASEGT. Between the trimmed V and J ends, which lost 3 bases and 3 bases, there was a span of 12 bases. The CDR3 DNA follows: TGTGCCAGCAGTGATACAGGGTTGGGCTACGAGCAGTACTTC. Its translation: CASSDTGLGYEQYF.

There are a few counts of this clone. The chain combines TRBV4-1 with TRBJ2-7, with D perhaps matching TRBD1 (5 bases). Germline V gene sequence: CDR1 MGHRA, CDR2 YSYEKL. CDR3 size: 14 residues. Trimming took 5 bases from V and 5 from J, leaving 16 bases between them. This chain's CDR3 is CASSVQGFGDEQYF. The CDR3 DNA reads as TGCGCCAGCAGCGTTCAGGGTTTCGGCGACGAGCAGTACTTC.